A selection of T cell receptor beta chains follows, all from one sample in a study of blood T cell repertoires in COVID-19. Repertoires were generated with immunoSEQ multiplex PCR, while TCRdb's copy carries only in-frame clones and drops some. The table includes tens of thousands of clones, around four fifths detected once. The source material was peripheral blood. The source of these receptors is a human donor in a cohort sampled during active COVID-19. Each CDR3 is given with its conserved first and last residue. The D gene is left open where the match is weak. Clone size is not always given. Where it is, it says once, few, many or a class for expanded clones.

d_call	clone_size	v_call	j_call	cdr3_nt	cdr3_aa
.	few	TRBV4-1	TRBJ1-2	TGCGCCAGCAGCCAACCACCACGCGGGAACCATGGCTACACCTTC	CASSQPPRGNHGYTF
TRBD1	.	TRBV6-5	TRBJ1-2	TGTGCCAGCAGCGAGGGGACAGTCAACTATGGCTACACCTTC	CASSEGTVNYGYTF
.	.	TRBV7-3	TRBJ2-7	TGTGCCAGCAGCTTAAACCAGGAGGACGAGCAGTACTTC	CASSLNQEDEQYF
TRBD1	.	TRBV7-9	TRBJ2-7	TGTGCCAGCAGCTTAGTCGAAAGGGGGCAAGAGCAGTACTTC	CASSLVERGQEQYF
.	.	TRBV11-1	TRBJ1-4	TGTGCCAGCAGCTTCGGGAATGGTAATGAAAAACTGTTTTTT	CASSFGNGNEKLFF
TRBD1	few	TRBV2	TRBJ1-5	TGTGCCAGCAGCCCGGACAGGGTGGGCAATCAGCCCCAGCATTTT	CASSPDRVGNQPQHF
.	.	TRBV6-5	TRBJ1-1	TGTGCCAGCAGGGAGAACAGGGTGGGGACTGAAGCTTTCTTT	CASRENRVGTEAFF
.	.	TRBV19	TRBJ1-5	TGTGCCAGTACCCCAAACGTCGGGGGGGGCAATCAGCCCCAGCATTTT	CASTPNVGGGNQPQHF
.	.	TRBV5-4	TRBJ2-7	TGTGCCAGCAGCACAAACCTCAGGGCCTACGAGCAGTACTTC	CASSTNLRAYEQYF
.	.	TRBV7-9	TRBJ1-1	TGTGCCAGCAGCTTAGCGGAAGGGGCCATAGGCACTGAAGCTTTCTTT	CASSLAEGAIGTEAFF